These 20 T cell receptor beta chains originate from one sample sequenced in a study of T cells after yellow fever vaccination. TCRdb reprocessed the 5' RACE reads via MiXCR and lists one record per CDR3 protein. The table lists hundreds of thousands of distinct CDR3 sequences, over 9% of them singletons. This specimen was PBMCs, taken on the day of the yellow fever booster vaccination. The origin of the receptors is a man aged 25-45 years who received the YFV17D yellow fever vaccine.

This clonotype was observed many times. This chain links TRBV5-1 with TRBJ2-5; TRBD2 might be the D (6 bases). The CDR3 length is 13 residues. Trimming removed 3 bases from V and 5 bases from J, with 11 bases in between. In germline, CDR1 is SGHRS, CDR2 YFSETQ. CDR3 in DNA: TGCGCCAGCAGCTGGACTGGGGGGGAGACCCAGTACTTC. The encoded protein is CASSWTGGETQYF.

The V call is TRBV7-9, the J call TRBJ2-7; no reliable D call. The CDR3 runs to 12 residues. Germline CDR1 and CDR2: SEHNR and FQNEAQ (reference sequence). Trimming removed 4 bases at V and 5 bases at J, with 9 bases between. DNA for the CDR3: TGTGCCAGCAGCTACGACTCAGACGAGCAGTACTTC. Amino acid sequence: CASSYDSDEQYF.

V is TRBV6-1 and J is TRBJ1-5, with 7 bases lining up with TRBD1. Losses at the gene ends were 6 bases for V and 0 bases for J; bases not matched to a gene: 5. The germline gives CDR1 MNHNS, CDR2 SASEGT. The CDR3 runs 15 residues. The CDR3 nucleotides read TGTGCCAGCAGCCCCGACAGGGCTAGCAATCAGCCCCAGCATTTT. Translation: CASSPDRASNQPQHF.

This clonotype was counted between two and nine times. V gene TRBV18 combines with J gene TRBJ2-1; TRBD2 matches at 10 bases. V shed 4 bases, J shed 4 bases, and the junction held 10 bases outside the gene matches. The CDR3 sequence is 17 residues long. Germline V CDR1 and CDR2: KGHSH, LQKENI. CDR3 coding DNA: TGTGCCAGCTCACGTTACCTCGGGACTAGCGAATACAATGAGCAGTTCTTC. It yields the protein CASSRYLGTSEYNEQFF.

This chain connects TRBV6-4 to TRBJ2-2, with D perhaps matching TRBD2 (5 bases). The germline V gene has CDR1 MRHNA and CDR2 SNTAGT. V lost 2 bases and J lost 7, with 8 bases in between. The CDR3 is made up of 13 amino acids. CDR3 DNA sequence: TGTGCCAGCAGTGACGAGGGCTACGGGGAGCTGTTTTTT. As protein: CASSDEGYGELFF.

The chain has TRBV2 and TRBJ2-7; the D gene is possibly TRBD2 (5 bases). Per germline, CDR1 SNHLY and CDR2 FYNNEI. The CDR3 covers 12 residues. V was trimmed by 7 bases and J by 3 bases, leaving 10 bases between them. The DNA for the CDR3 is TGTGCCAGCAACCAGGAGGTCTACGAGCAGTACTTC. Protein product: CASNQEVYEQYF.

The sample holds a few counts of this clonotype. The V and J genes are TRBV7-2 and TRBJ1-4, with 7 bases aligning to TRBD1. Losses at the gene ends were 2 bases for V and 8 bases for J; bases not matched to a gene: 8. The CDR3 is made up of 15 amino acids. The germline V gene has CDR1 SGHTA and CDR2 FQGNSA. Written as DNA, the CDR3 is TGTGCCAGCAGCTTAAACAGGGGACGGGGAGAAAAACTGTTTTTT. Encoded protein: CASSLNRGRGEKLFF.

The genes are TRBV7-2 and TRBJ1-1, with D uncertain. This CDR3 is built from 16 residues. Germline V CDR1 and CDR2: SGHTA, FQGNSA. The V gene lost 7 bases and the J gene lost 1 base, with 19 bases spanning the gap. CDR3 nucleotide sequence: TGTGCCAGCAACCGACCCTGGAAGAAGGGGAACACTGAAGCTTTCTTT. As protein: CASNRPWKKGNTEAFF.

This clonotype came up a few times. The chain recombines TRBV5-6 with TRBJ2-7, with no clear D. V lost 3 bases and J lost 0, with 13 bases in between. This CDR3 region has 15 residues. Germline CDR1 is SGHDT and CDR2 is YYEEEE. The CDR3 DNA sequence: TGTGCCAGCAGCTATGGGTCACCCTTCTCCTACGAGCAGTACTTC. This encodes CASSYGSPFSYEQYF.

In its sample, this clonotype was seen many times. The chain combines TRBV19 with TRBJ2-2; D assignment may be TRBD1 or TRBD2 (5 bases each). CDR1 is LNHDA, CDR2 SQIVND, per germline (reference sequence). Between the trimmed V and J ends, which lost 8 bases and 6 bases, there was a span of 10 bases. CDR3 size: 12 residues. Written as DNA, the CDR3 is TGTGCCAGTCAGACGGGACCCGGGGAGCTGTTTTTT. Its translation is CASQTGPGELFF.

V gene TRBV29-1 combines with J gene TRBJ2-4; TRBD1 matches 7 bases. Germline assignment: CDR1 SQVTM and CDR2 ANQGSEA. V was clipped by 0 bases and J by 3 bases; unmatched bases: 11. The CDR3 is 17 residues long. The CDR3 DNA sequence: TGCAGCGTTGAAGACCGAAAAGGGGACAGATACAAAAACATTCAGTACTTC. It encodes CSVEDRKGDRYKNIQYF.

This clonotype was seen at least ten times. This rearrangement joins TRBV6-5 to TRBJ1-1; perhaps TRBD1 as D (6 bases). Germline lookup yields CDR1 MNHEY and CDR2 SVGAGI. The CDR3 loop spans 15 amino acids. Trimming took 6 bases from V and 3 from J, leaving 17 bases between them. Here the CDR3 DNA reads TGTGCCAGCAGGCAGCTCAGTAAGGGGGACACTGAAGCTTTCTTT. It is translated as CASRQLSKGDTEAFF.

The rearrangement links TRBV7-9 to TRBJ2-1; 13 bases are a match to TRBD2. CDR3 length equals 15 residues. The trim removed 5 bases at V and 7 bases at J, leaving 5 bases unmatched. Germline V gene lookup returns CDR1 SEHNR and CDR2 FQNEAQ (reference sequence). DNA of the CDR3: TGTGCCAGCAGCAGGACTAGCGGGAGCAGGAATGAGCAGTTCTTC. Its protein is CASSRTSGSRNEQFF.

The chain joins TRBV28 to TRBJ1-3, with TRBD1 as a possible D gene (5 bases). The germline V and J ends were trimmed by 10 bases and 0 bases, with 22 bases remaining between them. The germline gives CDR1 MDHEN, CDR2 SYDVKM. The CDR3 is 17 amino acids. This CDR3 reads CATSDRDALTSGNTIYF. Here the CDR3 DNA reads TGTGCCACATCGGACCGGGACGCCTTGACCTCTGGAAACACCATATATTTT.

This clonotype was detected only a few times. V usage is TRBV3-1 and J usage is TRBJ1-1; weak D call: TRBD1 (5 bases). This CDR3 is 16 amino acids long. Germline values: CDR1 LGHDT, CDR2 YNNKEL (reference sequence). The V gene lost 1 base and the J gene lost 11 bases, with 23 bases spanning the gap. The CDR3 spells CASSQGLRDPGLGAFF. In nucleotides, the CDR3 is TGTGCCAGCAGCCAAGGCCTCCGGGACCCGGGTTTGGGTGCTTTCTTT.

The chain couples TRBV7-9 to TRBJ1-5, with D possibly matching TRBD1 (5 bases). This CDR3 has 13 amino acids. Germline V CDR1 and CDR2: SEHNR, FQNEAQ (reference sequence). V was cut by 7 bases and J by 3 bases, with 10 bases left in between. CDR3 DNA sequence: TGTGCCAGCACCGACGGGGCCAATCAGCCCCAGCATTTT. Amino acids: CASTDGANQPQHF. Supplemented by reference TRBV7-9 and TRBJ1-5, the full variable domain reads DTGVSQNPRHKITKRGQNVTFRCDPISEHNRLYWYRQTLGQGPEFLTYFQNEAQLEKSRLLSDRFSAERPKGSFSTLEIQRTEQGDSAMYLCASTDGANQPQHFGDGTRLSIL.

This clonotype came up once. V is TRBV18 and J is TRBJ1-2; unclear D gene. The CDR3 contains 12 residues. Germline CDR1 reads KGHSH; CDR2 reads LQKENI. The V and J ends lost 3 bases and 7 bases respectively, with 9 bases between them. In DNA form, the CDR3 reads TGTGCCAGCTCACCTTGGACGGCTGGCTACACCTTC. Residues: CASSPWTAGYTF. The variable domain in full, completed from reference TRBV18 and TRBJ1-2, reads NAGVMQNPRHLVRRRGQEARLRCSPMKGHSHVYWYRQLPEEGLKFMVYLQKENIIDESGMPKERFSAEFPKEGPSILRIQQVVRGDSAAYFCASSPWTAGYTFGSGTRLTVV.

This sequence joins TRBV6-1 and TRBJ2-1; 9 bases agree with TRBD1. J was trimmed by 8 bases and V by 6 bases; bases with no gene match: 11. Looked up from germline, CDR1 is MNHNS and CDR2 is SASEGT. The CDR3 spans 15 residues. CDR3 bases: TGTGCCAGCAGACTCCGACAGGGGGGCTTCGATGAGCAGTTCTTC. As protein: CASRLRQGGFDEQFF.

DNA for the CDR3: TGTGCCAGCAGCAGGACAGGGGCGGTCGAGCAGTACTTC. This encodes CASSRTGAVEQYF. The chain combines TRBV21-1 with TRBJ2-7; no DNA check was done on the table's D call, TRBD1. TRBV21-1 is listed as a pseudogene. This CDR3 region has 13 residues.

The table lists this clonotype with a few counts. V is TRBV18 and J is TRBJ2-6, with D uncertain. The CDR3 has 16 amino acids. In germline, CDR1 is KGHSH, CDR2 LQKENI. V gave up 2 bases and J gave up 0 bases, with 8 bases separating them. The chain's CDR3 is CASSPTVSSGANVLTF. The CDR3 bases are TGTGCCAGCTCACCAACAGTTAGCTCTGGGGCCAACGTCCTGACTTTC.